This T cell receptor beta chain was found in a study of tumor-infiltrating lymphocytes in primary liver carcinoma. This CDR3 contains 16 residues. Looked up from germline, CDR1 is MNHNS and CDR2 is SASEGT. V lost 4 bases, J lost 3 bases, and 4 bases stayed unmatched. The study co-extracted DNA and RNA from 20-30 mg of unsorted bulk tissue. In its sample, this clonotype was seen a few times. TCR beta cDNA was prepared out of roughly 500 ng total RNA by means of a constant-region primer. For TCR beta, libraries were produced by three nested multiplex PCR rounds using slightly modified ARM-PCR. Primers for the first two PCR rounds were TRBV1-TRBV30 forward primers and a C-beta reverse primer (around 10 cycles per round). TCRdb reprocessed the multiplex PCR reads via MiXCR and lists one record per CDR3 protein. Of about 110,000 distinct CDR3 sequences listed, approximately 70% are singletons.

Sequencing input: liver tumor tissue from sampling region 1. Noted subset: tumor region T1, superior pole. This TCR came from a woman aged 55-70 years with primary liver carcinoma and hepatitis B virus infection. This chain joins TRBV6-1 and TRBJ2-1; 12 positions match TRBD2. CDR3 nucleotide sequence: TGTGCCAGCAGTGTGGCTAGCGGGGGGGACTACAATGAGCAGTTCTTC. This gives the protein CASSVASGGDYNEQFF.